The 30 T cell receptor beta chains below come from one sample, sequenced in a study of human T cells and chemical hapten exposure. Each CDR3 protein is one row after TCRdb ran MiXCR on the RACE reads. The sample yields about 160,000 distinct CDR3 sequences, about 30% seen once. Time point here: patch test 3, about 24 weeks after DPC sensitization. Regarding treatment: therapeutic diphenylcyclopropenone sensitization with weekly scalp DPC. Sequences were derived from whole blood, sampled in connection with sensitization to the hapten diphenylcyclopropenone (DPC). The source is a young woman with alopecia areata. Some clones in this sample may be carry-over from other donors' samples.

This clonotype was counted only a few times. The CDR3 DNA reads TGCAGTGCTCTAAGACGATACGAGCAGTTCTTC. It specifies CSALRRYEQFF. The gene calls are TRBV20-1 and TRBJ2-1, with D uncertain. V was pared by 5 bases and J by 10 bases, with 12 bases between. Germline V gene sequence: CDR1 DFQATT, CDR2 SNEGSKA (reference sequence). The CDR3 length is 11 residues.

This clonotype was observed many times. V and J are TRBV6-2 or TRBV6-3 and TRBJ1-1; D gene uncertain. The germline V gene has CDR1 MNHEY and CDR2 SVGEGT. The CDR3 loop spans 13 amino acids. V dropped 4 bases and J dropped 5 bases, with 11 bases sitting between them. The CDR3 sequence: CASSSHENTEAFF. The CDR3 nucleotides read TGTGCCAGCAGTTCACACGAAAATACTGAAGCTTTCTTT.

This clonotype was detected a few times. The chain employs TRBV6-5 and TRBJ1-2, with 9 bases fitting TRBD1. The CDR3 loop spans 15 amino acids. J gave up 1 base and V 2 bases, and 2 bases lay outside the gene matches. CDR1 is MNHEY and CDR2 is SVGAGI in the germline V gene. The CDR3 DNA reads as TGTGCCAGCAGTTACCAGGGACAGGGTAACTATGGCTACACCTTC. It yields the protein CASSYQGQGNYGYTF.

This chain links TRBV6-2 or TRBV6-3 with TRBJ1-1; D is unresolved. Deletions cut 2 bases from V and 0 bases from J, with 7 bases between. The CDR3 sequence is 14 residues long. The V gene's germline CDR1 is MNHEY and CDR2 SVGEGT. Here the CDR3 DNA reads TGTGCCAGCAGTTACCAGGTAGTGAACACTGAAGCTTTCTTT. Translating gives CASSYQVVNTEAFF.

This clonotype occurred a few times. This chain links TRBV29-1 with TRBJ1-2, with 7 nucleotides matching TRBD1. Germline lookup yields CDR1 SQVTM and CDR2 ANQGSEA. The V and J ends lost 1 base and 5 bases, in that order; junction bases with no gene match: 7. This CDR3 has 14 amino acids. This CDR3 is CSVEVQGWGYGYTF. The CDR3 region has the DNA TGCAGCGTTGAAGTACAGGGGTGGGGGTATGGCTACACCTTC. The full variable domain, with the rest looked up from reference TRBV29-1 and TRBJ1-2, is SAVISQKPSRDICQRGTSLTIQCQVDSQVTMMFWYRQQPGQSLTLIATANQGSEATYESGFVIDKFPISRPNLTFSTLTVSNMSPEDSSIYLCSVEVQGWGYGYTFGSGTRLTVV.

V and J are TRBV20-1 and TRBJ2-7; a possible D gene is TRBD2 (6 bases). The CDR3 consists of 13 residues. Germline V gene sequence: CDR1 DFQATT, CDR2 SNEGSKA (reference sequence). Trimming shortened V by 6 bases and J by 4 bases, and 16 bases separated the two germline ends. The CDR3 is CSAPTGERYEQYF. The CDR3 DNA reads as TGCAGTGCCCCAACGGGGGAGCGGTACGAGCAGTACTTC.

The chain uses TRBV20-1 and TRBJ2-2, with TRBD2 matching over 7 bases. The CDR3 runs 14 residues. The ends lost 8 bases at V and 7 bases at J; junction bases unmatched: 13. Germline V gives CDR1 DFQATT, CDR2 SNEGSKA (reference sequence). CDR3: CSTALGGVDGELFF. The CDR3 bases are TGCAGTACGGCCCTGGGGGGGGTGGACGGGGAGCTGTTTTTT.

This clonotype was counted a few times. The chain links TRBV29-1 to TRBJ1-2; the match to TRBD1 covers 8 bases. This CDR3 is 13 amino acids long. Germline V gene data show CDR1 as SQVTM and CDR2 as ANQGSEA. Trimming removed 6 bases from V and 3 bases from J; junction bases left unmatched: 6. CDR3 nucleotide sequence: TGCAGCGTCCGGGACAGGACATACTATGGCTACACCTTC. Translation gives CSVRDRTYYGYTF.

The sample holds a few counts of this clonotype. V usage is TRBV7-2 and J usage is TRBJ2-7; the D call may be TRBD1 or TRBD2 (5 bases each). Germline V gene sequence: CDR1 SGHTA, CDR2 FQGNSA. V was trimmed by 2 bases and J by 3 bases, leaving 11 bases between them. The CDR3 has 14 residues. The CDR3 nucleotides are TGTGCCAGCAGCTTACCCCCTGGGGGCTACGAGCAGTACTTC. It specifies CASSLPPGGYEQYF. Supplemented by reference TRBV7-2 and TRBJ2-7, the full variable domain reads GAGVSQSPSNKVTEKGKDVELRCDPISGHTALYWYRQSLGQGLEFLIYFQGNSAPDKSGLPSDRFSAERTGGSVSTLTIQRTQQEDSAVYLCASSLPPGGYEQYFGPGTRLTVT.

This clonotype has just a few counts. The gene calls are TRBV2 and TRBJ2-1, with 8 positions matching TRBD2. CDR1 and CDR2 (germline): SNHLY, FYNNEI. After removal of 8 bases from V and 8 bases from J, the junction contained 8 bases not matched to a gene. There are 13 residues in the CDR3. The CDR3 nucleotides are TGTGCCAGCTCCGGGACTAGTATCTATGAGCAGTTCTTC. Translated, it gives CASSGTSIYEQFF. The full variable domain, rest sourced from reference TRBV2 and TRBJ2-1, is EPEVTQTPSHQVTQMGQEVILRCVPISNHLYFYWYRQILGQKVEFLVSFYNNEISEKSEIFDDQFSVERPDGSNFTLKIRSTKLEDSAMYFCASSGTSIYEQFFGPGTRLTVL.

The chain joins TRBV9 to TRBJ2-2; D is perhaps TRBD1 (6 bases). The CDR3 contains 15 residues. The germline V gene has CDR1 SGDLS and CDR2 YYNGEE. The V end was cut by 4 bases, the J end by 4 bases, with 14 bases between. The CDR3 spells CASSSPGHLTGELFF. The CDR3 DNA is TGTGCCAGCAGCTCACCGGGACATCTCACCGGGGAGCTGTTTTTT.

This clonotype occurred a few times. The CDR3 sequence: CASRPGREASYEQYF. CDR3 coding DNA: TGCGCCAGCAGGCCCGGGCGGGAGGCCTCCTACGAGCAGTACTTC. The genes are TRBV5-1 and TRBJ2-7; 8 bases line up with TRBD2. The CDR3 totals 15 residues. CDR1 SGHRS and CDR2 YFSETQ come from the germline V gene. V gave up 5 bases and J gave up 0 bases; unmatched junction bases: 7. The whole variable domain, remainder taken from reference TRBV5-1 and TRBJ2-7, is KAGVTQTPRYLIKTRGQQVTLSCSPISGHRSVSWYQQTPGQGLQFLFEYFSETQRNKGNFPGRFSGRQFSNSRSEMNVSTLELGDSALYLCASRPGREASYEQYFGPGTRLTVT.

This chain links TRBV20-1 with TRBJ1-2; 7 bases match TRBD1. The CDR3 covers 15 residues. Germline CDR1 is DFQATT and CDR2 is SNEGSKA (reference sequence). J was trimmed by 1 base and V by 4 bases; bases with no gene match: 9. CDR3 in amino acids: CSATLRQGLNYGYTF. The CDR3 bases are TGCAGTGCTACCCTACGACAGGGTCTTAACTATGGCTACACCTTC.

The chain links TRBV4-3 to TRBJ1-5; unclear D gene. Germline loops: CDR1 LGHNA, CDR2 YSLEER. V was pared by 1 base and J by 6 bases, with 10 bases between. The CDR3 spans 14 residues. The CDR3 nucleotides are TGCGCCAGCAGCCAAGCTTACGGCCCTCAGCCCCAGCATTTT. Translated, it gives CASSQAYGPQPQHF.

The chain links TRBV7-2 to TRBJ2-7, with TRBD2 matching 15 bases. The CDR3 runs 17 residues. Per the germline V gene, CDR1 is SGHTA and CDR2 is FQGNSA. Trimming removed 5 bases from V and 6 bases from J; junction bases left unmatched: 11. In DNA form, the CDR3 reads TGTGCCAGCAGCCCTCCCAGGACTAGCGGGAGGGCCGGCGAGCAGTACTTC. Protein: CASSPPRTSGRAGEQYF.

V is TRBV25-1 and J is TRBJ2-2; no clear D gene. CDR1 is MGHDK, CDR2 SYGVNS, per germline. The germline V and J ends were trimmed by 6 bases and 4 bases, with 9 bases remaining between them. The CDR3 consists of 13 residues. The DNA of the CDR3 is TGTGCCAGCAGGTCAGAGATCACCGGGGAGCTGTTTTTT. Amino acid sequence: CASRSEITGELFF.

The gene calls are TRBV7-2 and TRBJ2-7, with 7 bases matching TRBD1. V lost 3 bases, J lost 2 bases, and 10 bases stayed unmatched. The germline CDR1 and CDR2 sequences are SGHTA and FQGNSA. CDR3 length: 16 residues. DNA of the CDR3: TGTGCCAGCAGCTTGAACTTACAGGGGCCCACCTACGAGCAGTACTTC. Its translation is CASSLNLQGPTYEQYF.

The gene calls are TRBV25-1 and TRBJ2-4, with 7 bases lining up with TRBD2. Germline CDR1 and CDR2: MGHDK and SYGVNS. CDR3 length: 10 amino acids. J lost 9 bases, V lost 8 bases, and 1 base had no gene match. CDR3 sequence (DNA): TGTGCCAGCGGCGGGGGCATTCAGTACTTC. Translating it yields CASGGGIQYF.

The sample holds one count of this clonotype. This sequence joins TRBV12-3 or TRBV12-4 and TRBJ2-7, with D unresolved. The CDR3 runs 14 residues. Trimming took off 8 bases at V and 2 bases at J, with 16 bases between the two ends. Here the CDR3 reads CASASARPPYEQYF. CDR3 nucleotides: TGTGCCAGCGCGTCGGCCCGGCCCCCCTACGAGCAGTACTTC.

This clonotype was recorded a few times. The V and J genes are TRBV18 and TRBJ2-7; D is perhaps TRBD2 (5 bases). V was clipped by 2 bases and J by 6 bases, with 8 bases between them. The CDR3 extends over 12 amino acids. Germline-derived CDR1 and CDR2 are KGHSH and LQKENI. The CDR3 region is CASSPSGIEQYF. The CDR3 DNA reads TGTGCCAGCTCACCATCCGGGATCGAGCAGTACTTC.

For the CDR3, the DNA is TGTGCCACCCAGGGGGGAGCGAACACCGGGGAGCTGTTTTTT. This sequence encodes CATQGGANTGELFF. The rearrangement uses TRBV24-1 and TRBJ2-2; possibly TRBD1 for D (7 bases). Trimming took off 9 bases at V and 0 bases at J, with 10 bases between the two ends. Per the germline V gene, CDR1 is KGHDR and CDR2 is SFDVKD. The CDR3 runs to 14 residues.

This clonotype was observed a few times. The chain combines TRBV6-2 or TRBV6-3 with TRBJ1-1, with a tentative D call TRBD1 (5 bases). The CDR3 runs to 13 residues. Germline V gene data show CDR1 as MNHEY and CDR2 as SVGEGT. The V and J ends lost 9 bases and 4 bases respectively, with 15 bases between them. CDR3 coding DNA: TGTGCCAGGGGGGGGGGTGGACGCACTGAAGCTTTCTTT. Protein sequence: CARGGGGRTEAFF.

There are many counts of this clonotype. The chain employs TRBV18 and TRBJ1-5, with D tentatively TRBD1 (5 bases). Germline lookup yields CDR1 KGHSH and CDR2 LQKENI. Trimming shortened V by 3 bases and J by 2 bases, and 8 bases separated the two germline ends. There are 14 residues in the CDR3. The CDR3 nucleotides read TGTGCCAGCTCACCTCAGGGCGGCAATCAGCCCCAGCATTTT. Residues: CASSPQGGNQPQHF. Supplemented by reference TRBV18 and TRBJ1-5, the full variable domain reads NAGVMQNPRHLVRRRGQEARLRCSPMKGHSHVYWYRQLPEEGLKFMVYLQKENIIDESGMPKERFSAEFPKEGPSILRIQQVVRGDSAAYFCASSPQGGNQPQHFGDGTRLSIL.

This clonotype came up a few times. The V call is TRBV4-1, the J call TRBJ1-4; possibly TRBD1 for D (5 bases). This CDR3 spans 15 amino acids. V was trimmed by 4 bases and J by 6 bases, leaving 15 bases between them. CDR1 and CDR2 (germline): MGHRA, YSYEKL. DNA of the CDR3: TGCGCCAGCAGCCTTCTGCCACAGGTACATGAAAAACTGTTTTTT. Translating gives CASSLLPQVHEKLFF.

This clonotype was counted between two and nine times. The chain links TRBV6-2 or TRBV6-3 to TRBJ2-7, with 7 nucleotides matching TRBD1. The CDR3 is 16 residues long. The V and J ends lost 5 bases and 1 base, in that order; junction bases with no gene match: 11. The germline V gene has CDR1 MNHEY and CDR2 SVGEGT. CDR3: CASSQFPTGLSYEQYF. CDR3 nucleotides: TGTGCCAGCAGTCAGTTCCCGACAGGGCTTTCCTACGAGCAGTACTTC.

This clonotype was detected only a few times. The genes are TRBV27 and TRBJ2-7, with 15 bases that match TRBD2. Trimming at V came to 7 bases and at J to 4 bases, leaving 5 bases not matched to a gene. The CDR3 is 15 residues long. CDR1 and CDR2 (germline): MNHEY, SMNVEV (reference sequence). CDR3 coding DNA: TGTGCCAGCACTACTGGACTAGCGGGAGGGTACGAGCAGTACTTC. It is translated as CASTTGLAGGYEQYF.

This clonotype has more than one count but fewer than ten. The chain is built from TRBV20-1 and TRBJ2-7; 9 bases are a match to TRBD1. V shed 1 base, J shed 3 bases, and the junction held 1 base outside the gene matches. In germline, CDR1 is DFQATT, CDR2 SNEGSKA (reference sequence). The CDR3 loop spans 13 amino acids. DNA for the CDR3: TGCAGTGCTAGAGGGGACAGGGACTACGAGCAGTACTTC. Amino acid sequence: CSARGDRDYEQYF.

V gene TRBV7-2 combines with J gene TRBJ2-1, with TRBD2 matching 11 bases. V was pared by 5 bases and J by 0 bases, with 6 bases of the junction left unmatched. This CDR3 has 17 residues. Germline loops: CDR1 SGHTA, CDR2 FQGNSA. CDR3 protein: CASSAGTSGSSYNEQFF. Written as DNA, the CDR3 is TGTGCCAGCAGCGCCGGGACTAGCGGTAGCTCCTACAATGAGCAGTTCTTC. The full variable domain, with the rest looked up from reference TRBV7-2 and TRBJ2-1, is GAGVSQSPSNKVTEKGKDVELRCDPISGHTALYWYRQSLGQGLEFLIYFQGNSAPDKSGLPSDRFSAERTGGSVSTLTIQRTQQEDSAVYLCASSAGTSGSSYNEQFFGPGTRLTVL.

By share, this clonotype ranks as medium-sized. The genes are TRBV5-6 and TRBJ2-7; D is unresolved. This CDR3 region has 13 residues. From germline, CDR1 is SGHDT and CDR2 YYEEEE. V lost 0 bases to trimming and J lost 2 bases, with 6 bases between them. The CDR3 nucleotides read TGTGCCAGCAGCTTGGTGAGTGCCTACGAGCAGTACTTC. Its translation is CASSLVSAYEQYF. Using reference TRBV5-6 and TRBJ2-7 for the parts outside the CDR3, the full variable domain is DAGVTQSPTHLIKTRGQQVTLRCSPKSGHDTVSWYQQALGQGPQFIFQYYEEEERQRGNFPDRFSGHQFPNYSSELNVNALLLGDSALYLCASSLVSAYEQYFGPGTRLTVT.

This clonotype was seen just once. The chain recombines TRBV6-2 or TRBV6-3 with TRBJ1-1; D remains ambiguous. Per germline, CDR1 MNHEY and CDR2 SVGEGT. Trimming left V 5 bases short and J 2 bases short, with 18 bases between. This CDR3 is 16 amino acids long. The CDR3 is CASSPAGEGPNTEAFF. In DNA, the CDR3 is TGTGCCAGCAGTCCCGCCGGAGAAGGGCCAAACACTGAAGCTTTCTTT.